One sample yielded the 32 T cell receptor beta chains listed below, sequenced in a study of shared clonotypes between healthy human individuals. CD45RO-negative, CCR7-positively selected cells formed the naive CD8 fraction, excluding terminally differentiated effector memory CD45RA+ cells. The protocol was immunoSEQ multiplex PCR, while the TCRdb copy is restricted to in-frame clones and leaves out a portion. The data show over 2 million clones, approximately 94% seen once. Material for sequencing was naive CD8+ T cells sorted from blood. These receptors were collected from a man younger than 35 in good health.

The chain carries TRBV4-1 and TRBJ2-7; perhaps D is TRBD1 or TRBD2 (5 bases each). V dropped 6 bases and J dropped 5 bases, with 8 bases sitting between them. Germline values: CDR1 MGHRA, CDR2 YSYEKL. The CDR3 covers 11 residues. In DNA, the CDR3 is TGCGCCAGCAGGCTGGGGGACGAGCAGTACTTC. Encoded protein: CASRLGDEQYF.

V and J are TRBV2 and TRBJ2-5; 8 nucleotides line up with TRBD2. This CDR3 has 15 amino acids. Germline V lookup: CDR1 SNHLY, CDR2 FYNNEI. Trimming at V came to 3 bases and at J to 2 bases, leaving 5 bases not matched to a gene. The CDR3 DNA is TGTGCCAGCAGTGACCTGCGGGGGGAACAAGAGACCCAGTACTTC. Protein product: CASSDLRGEQETQYF.

With respect to this clone: This could be a read error, since a much larger clone is one nucleotide away. Other DNA sequences in the same sample also yield this CDR3. The chain combines TRBV11-2 with TRBJ2-7; D is unclear. Between the trimmed V and J ends, which lost 1 base and 2 bases, there was a span of 0 bases. This CDR3 has 11 residues. From germline, CDR1 is SGHAT and CDR2 FQNNGV. The CDR3, as DNA: TGTGCCAGCAGCTTAGCCTACGAGCAGTACTTC. Amino acids: CASSLAYEQYF. The entire variable domain, with the rest obtained from reference TRBV11-2 and TRBJ2-7, is as follows: EAGVAQSPRYKIIEKRQSVAFWCNPISGHATLYWYQQILGQGPKLLIQFQNNGVVDDSQLPKDRFSAERLKGVDSTLKIQPAKLEDSAVYLCASSLAYEQYFGPGTRLTVT.

The CDR3 here is CASSDQRGQTTDTQYF. CDR3 DNA: TGTGCCAGTAGTGACCAGCGGGGTCAGACCACAGATACGCAGTATTTT. The rearrangement joins TRBV19 to TRBJ2-3, with 7 bases matching TRBD2. The CDR3 consists of 16 residues. The ends lost 5 bases at V and 2 bases at J; junction bases unmatched: 10. The germline V gene has CDR1 LNHDA and CDR2 SQIVND (reference sequence).

The rearrangement links TRBV18 to TRBJ2-3, with D hard to call. Germline values: CDR1 KGHSH, CDR2 LQKENI. Deletions cut 1 base from V and 3 bases from J, with 5 bases between. The CDR3 is made up of 13 amino acids. The CDR3 here is CASSPLRTDTQYF. CDR3 bases: TGTGCCAGCTCACCACTCAGGACAGATACGCAGTATTTT.

This clone has a single count. The CDR3 DNA is TGCGCCAGCAGCCAAGATGCGGCAGGGGAAGGCCTCCAAGAGACCCAGTACTTC. This gives the protein CASSQDAAGEGLQETQYF. The chain links TRBV4-3 to TRBJ2-5; weak D call: TRBD1 (6 bases). This CDR3 contains 18 residues. The germline gives CDR1 LGHNA, CDR2 YSLEER. V lost 0 bases to trimming and J lost 1 base, with 18 bases between them.

This chain's CDR3 is CASSLSYEGANYGYTF. CDR3 coding DNA: TGTGCCAGCAGCTTATCCTATGAAGGCGCTAACTATGGCTACACCTTC. The rearrangement links TRBV7-2 to TRBJ1-2; D uncertain. The germline V and J ends were trimmed by 2 bases and 0 bases, with 13 bases remaining between them. Germline assignment: CDR1 SGHTA and CDR2 FQGNSA. The CDR3 sequence is 16 residues long.

In this sample, this clone turned up once. CDR3 nucleotides: TGTGCCAGCAGCCACGGACAGCTCGATGAAGCTTTCTTT. Protein product: CASSHGQLDEAFF. The chain is built from TRBV6-5 and TRBJ1-1, with D maybe TRBD1 (6 bases). Trimming took off 6 bases at V and 7 bases at J, with 15 bases between the two ends. The germline V gene has CDR1 MNHEY and CDR2 SVGAGI. This CDR3 contains 13 residues.

This chain uses TRBV7-4 with TRBJ1-6; a possible D gene is TRBD1 (5 bases). Germline-derived CDR1 and CDR2 are SGHVT and SQSDAQ. Trimming removed 6 bases at V and 1 base at J, with 13 bases between. CDR3 length: 16 amino acids. CDR3 amino acids: CASRSSGASYNSPLHF. The CDR3 DNA sequence: TGTGCCAGCAGGTCCTCCGGGGCATCCTATAATTCACCCCTCCACTTT.

The chain couples TRBV30 to TRBJ1-3; a weak D match, TRBD1 (5 bases). Germline V gives CDR1 GTSNPN, CDR2 SVGIG (reference sequence). There are 18 residues in the CDR3. V was pared by 0 bases and J by 0 bases, with 18 bases between. The CDR3 loop is CAWSVQSWGGSSGNTIYF. DNA for the CDR3: TGTGCCTGGAGTGTACAATCTTGGGGCGGGAGCTCTGGAAACACCATATATTTT.

The chain couples TRBV6-5 to TRBJ1-2; the D gene is possibly TRBD1 (6 bases). Germline V gene sequence: CDR1 MNHEY, CDR2 SVGAGI. This CDR3 spans 11 amino acids. Trimming pared 8 bases from V and 7 bases from J, leaving 11 bases between. The CDR3 spells CASGQSLGYTF. The CDR3 nucleotides read TGTGCCAGCGGACAGTCCCTTGGCTACACCTTC.

The chain uses TRBV29-1 and TRBJ1-2; tentative D call: TRBD1 (5 bases). The length of the CDR3 is 12 residues. The germline gives CDR1 SQVTM, CDR2 ANQGSEA. Trimming left V 3 bases short and J 7 bases short, with 12 bases between. CDR3 nucleotides: TGCAGCGTTGACTGGGGGGATGGTGGCTACACCTTC. Encoded protein: CSVDWGDGGYTF.

This clone was recorded once. The V gene is TRBV30, the J gene TRBJ2-1, with TRBD2 matching over 8 bases. Trimming cost V 2 bases and J 5 bases; bases outside gene matches: 14. This CDR3 region has 17 residues. Germline loops: CDR1 GTSNPN, CDR2 SVGIG (reference sequence). The DNA for the CDR3 is TGTGCCTGGAGTCTGCCCCGGGGGGGCGTTCCTGACAATGAGCAGTTCTTC. It is translated as CAWSLPRGGVPDNEQFF.

The chain combines TRBV2 with TRBJ2-7; the D gene is possibly TRBD2 (5 bases). The CDR3 runs 14 residues. Germline V gene sequence: CDR1 SNHLY, CDR2 FYNNEI. Trimming pared 6 bases from V and 0 bases from J, leaving 12 bases between. Written as DNA, the CDR3 is TGTGCCAGCAGAACAGCGGATTACTCCTACGAGCAGTACTTC. It yields the protein CASRTADYSYEQYF.

Comments on this clone: This same CDR3 is encoded by further DNA sequences in the sample. This rearrangement joins TRBV27 to TRBJ1-1, with D possibly being TRBD1 (6 bases). The CDR3 is made up of 13 amino acids. Germline V gene data show CDR1 as MNHEY and CDR2 as SMNVEV (reference sequence). The ends were cut back, 3 bases at V and 4 bases at J, with 9 bases in the middle. CDR3 loop: CASSFGGRTEAFF. The CDR3 DNA sequence: TGTGCCAGCAGTTTTGGGGGGCGCACTGAAGCTTTCTTT.

As concerns this clone: A much larger clone lies a single base off, so this may be a read error. The genes are TRBV9 and TRBJ2-7; D tentatively reads TRBD1 or TRBD2 (6 bases each). Trimming left V 4 bases short and J 4 bases short, with 9 bases between. The germline gives CDR1 SGDLS, CDR2 YYNGEE. The CDR3 spans 12 residues. The CDR3 DNA reads as TGTGCCAGCAGCTTAGGGGGGTACGAGCAGTACTTC. Translation gives CASSLGGYEQYF.

The rearrangement links TRBV20-1 to TRBJ2-5; the D gene is possibly TRBD2 (5 bases). V was shortened by 5 bases and J by 5 bases, with 9 bases between the two germline ends. Germline V gene sequence: CDR1 DFQATT, CDR2 SNEGSKA (reference sequence). The CDR3 runs to 11 residues. The CDR3 reads CSALERETQYF. In DNA form, the CDR3 reads TGCAGTGCTTTGGAGCGGGAGACCCAGTACTTC.

As to this clone: Other DNA sequences in this specimen translate into the identical CDR3. The V gene is TRBV6-1, the J gene TRBJ2-7; D might be TRBD1 (6 bases). The CDR3 runs 14 residues. Trimming took off 3 bases at V and 0 bases at J, with 9 bases between the two ends. CDR1 and CDR2 from the germline V gene are MNHNS and SASEGT. The CDR3 DNA sequence: TGTGCCAGCAGTGACTTAGGGGGCTCCTACGAGCAGTACTTC. Translated: CASSDLGGSYEQYF.

The chain combines TRBV7-9 with TRBJ2-3, with TRBD2 matching over 8 bases. J lost 4 bases, V lost 1 base, and 10 bases had no gene match. Looked up from germline, CDR1 is SEHNR and CDR2 is FQNEAQ (reference sequence). The CDR3 spans 17 residues. The CDR3 spells CASSLDPLAGLADTQYF. CDR3 sequence (DNA): TGTGCCAGCAGCTTAGATCCCCTAGCGGGTCTGGCAGATACGCAGTATTTT.

This chain connects TRBV4-3 to TRBJ2-2; 8 bases align to TRBD2. CDR1 LGHNA and CDR2 YSLEER come from the germline V gene. V dropped 4 bases and J dropped 6; count of bases not matched to a gene: 13. This CDR3 is built from 17 residues. CDR3 DNA sequence: TGCGCCAGCAGCCCTCTGATGACGGGAGGGCCCTCCGGGGAGCTGTTTTTT. This codes for CASSPLMTGGPSGELFF.

The chain is built from TRBV28 and TRBJ1-1; D is ambiguous. V was shortened by 3 bases and J by 5 bases, with 10 bases between the two germline ends. CDR3 size: 13 residues. From germline, CDR1 is MDHEN and CDR2 SYDVKM. The CDR3 protein is CASSFGRRTEAFF. CDR3 coding DNA: TGTGCCAGCAGTTTTGGACGGAGGACTGAAGCTTTCTTT.

V and J are TRBV28 and TRBJ2-2, with D maybe TRBD1 (5 bases). Trimming took 5 bases from V and 4 from J, leaving 8 bases between them. The CDR3 has 13 residues. The germline V gene encodes CDR1 MDHEN and CDR2 SYDVKM. The CDR3: CASSPGLTGELFF. CDR3 DNA: TGTGCCAGCAGTCCAGGGCTCACCGGGGAGCTGTTTTTT.

This clone came up once. J is TRBJ2-7 and V is TRBV11-3; 10 positions agree with TRBD1. This CDR3 is 14 amino acids long. V lost 4 bases to trimming and J lost 5 bases; unmatched junction nucleotides: 5. CDR1 is SGHNT and CDR2 is YENEEA in the germline V gene. The CDR3 DNA is TGTGCCAGCAGCTCGGGGACAGGGGCCAACGAGCAGTACTTC. Translated, it gives CASSSGTGANEQYF.

The chain recombines TRBV6-1 with TRBJ2-7; D not certain. CDR1 is MNHNS and CDR2 is SASEGT in the germline V gene. This CDR3 is 15 amino acids long. Between the trimmed V and J ends, which lost 1 base and 3 bases, there was a span of 13 bases. The CDR3 spells CASSEGAYGLYEQYF. DNA of the CDR3: TGTGCCAGCAGTGAAGGTGCTTATGGTCTCTACGAGCAGTACTTC.

A note on this clone: Different DNA sequences within this sample yield the same CDR3. V is TRBV9 and J is TRBJ1-1; possibly TRBD1 for D (5 bases). The CDR3 length is 14 residues. CDR1 is SGDLS and CDR2 is YYNGEE in the germline V gene. The V gene lost 2 bases and the J gene lost 3 bases, with 11 bases spanning the gap. The CDR3 protein is CASSVGGEDTEAFF. The CDR3 nucleotides read TGTGCCAGCAGCGTTGGGGGGGAGGACACTGAAGCTTTCTTT.

The V call is TRBV9, the J call TRBJ2-7; 11 bases agree with TRBD2. The CDR3 contains 15 residues. V shed 3 bases and J 3 bases; nucleotides not matched to a gene: 5. CDR1 and CDR2 from the germline V gene are SGDLS and YYNGEE. DNA for the CDR3: TGTGCCAGCAGCGAGGGACTAGCGGATGTCTACGAGCAGTACTTC. Its protein is CASSEGLADVYEQYF.

The chain joins TRBV7-9 to TRBJ1-2; possible D gene TRBD1, 6 bases. The ends were cut back, 5 bases at V and 4 bases at J, with 11 bases in the middle. The CDR3 has 13 residues. The germline V gene has CDR1 SEHNR and CDR2 FQNEAQ (reference sequence). The CDR3 here is CASSPGHIYGYTF. CDR3 DNA sequence: TGTGCCAGCAGCCCGGGACACATCTATGGCTACACCTTC.

J is TRBJ1-1 and V is TRBV7-9, with unresolved D. The CDR3 is made up of 11 amino acids. The V gene lost 1 base and the J gene lost 11 bases, with 8 bases spanning the gap. CDR1 and CDR2 from the germline V gene are SEHNR and FQNEAQ (reference sequence). CDR3 protein: CASSLDPGAFF. The CDR3 nucleotides are TGTGCCAGCAGCTTAGACCCTGGGGCTTTCTTT.

The V gene is TRBV7-3, the J gene TRBJ2-7, with D uncertain. The length of the CDR3 is 13 residues. V lost 5 bases, J lost 3 bases, and 11 bases lay in between. CDR1 and CDR2 (germline): SGHTA, FQGTGA. The CDR3 region has the DNA TGTGCCAGCAGCACACTACCTGGCTACGAGCAGTACTTC. Protein: CASSTLPGYEQYF.

This sequence joins TRBV9 and TRBJ2-1, with no clear D. CDR3 length equals 15 residues. The V and J ends lost 0 bases and 10 bases respectively, with 17 bases between them. The germline gives CDR1 SGDLS, CDR2 YYNGEE. CDR3 nucleotide sequence: TGTGCCAGCAGCGTAGGAGAGGCGGAGTTCGGGGAGCAGTTCTTC. Its protein product is CASSVGEAEFGEQFF. The whole variable domain, filled in from reference TRBV9 and TRBJ2-1, reads DSGVTQTPKHLITATGQRVTLRCSPRSGDLSVYWYQQSLDQGLQFLIQYYNGEERAKGNILERFSAQQFPDLHSELNLSSLELGDSALYFCASSVGEAEFGEQFFGPGTRLTVL.

This sequence joins TRBV14 and TRBJ2-1; 9 positions match TRBD1. This CDR3 spans 17 amino acids. The germline CDR1 and CDR2 sequences are SGHDN and FVKESK. V was clipped by 0 bases and J by 9 bases; unmatched bases: 12. The CDR3 region is CASSQEYLRQGEFEQFF. In DNA, the CDR3 is TGTGCCAGCAGCCAAGAATATTTGCGACAGGGGGAATTTGAGCAGTTCTTC.

The chain has TRBV5-8 and TRBJ1-5; D call uncertain. The germline V gene encodes CDR1 SGHTS and CDR2 YDEGEE. Trimming left V 4 bases short and J 2 bases short, with 13 bases between. This CDR3 has 15 residues. CDR3 residues: CASSPMGDGNQPQHF. The DNA for the CDR3 is TGTGCCAGCAGCCCGATGGGAGACGGCAATCAGCCCCAGCATTTT. Full variable domain (outside the CDR3, taken from reference TRBV5-8 and TRBJ1-5): EAGVTQSPTHLIKTRGQQATLRCSPISGHTSVYWYQQALGLGLQFLLWYDEGEERNRGNFPPRFSGRQFPNYSSELNVNALELEDSALYLCASSPMGDGNQPQHFGDGTRLSIL.